Listed below are T cell receptor beta chains from one sample, sequenced in a study of blood T cells in healthy people across ages. TCRdb analysed the 5' RACE reads with MiXCR anew, one entry per CDR3 protein. The table lists about 1 million distinct CDR3 sequences, approximately 25% of them singletons. A further study also used this sample, focusing on T cells of mothers and their children.

Sequencing used blood. Every receptor here comes from a girl aged 2 to 10 in good health. Both conserved end residues are part of each CDR3. Only part of the rows carry a size: once, few, many, or a class if the clone is expanded.

.,TRBJ2-1,TRBV3-1,CASSQGERKEYF
.,TRBJ1-5,TRBV28,CASSFKGRGQPQHF
many,TRBJ2-5,TRBV27,CASSLAPAETQYF
few,TRBJ1-2,TRBV25-1,CASSEFEAHPLYGYTF
.,TRBJ1-1,TRBV6-5,CASSWAGMNTEAFF
.,TRBJ2-7,TRBV12-3/TRBV12-4,CASSAHPGGGFEQYF
many,.,TRBV29-1,CSVRLATGGEQFF
.,.,TRBV9,CASSVSPAHEQYF
.,TRBJ2-1,TRBV4-2,CASSQLGGEQFF
few,TRBJ2-7,TRBV27,CASSLREFYEQYF
few,.,TRBV6-1,CASSHTLAGESYEQYF
.,TRBJ2-7,TRBV20-1,CSARADRGHYEQYF
.,TRBJ2-7,TRBV29-1,CSVVTYEQYF
few,TRBJ2-3,TRBV20-1,CSAILWTSGGQDTQYF
few,TRBJ1-2,TRBV5-1,CASSDQQKPYGYTF
.,TRBJ2-2,TRBV11-2,CASSPTRGAGELFF
.,TRBJ2-3,TRBV29-1,CSAFSPYTDTQYF
.,TRBJ2-5,TRBV20-1,CSARRQETQYF
.,TRBJ1-2,TRBV6-5,CASSSWDPFGDYGYTF
.,TRBJ2-7,TRBV11-2,CASSSPEYHSYEQYF
.,.,TRBV9,CASSVNLPNNEQFF
.,TRBJ2-5,TRBV7-2,CASSKRLAGHQETQYF
.,TRBJ2-1,TRBV9,CASSALQGNEQFF
.,TRBJ2-7,TRBV7-3,CASSLLPSGEQYF
.,TRBJ2-5,TRBV7-9,CASRGQDQETQYF
.,TRBJ2-3,TRBV12-5,CASGLGAKNTDTQYF
.,TRBJ2-5,TRBV24-1,CATSDLQQEETQYF
few,.,TRBV6-2/TRBV6-3,CASSYPGLAGRLSYEQYF
.,.,TRBV6-2/TRBV6-3,CASTPLAGVVGNEQFF
.,TRBJ1-2,TRBV29-1,CSVPSPRDYCYTF
.,TRBJ1-1,TRBV29-1,CSVEEAGMGTEAFF
.,TRBJ1-1,TRBV7-9,CASSLPTLREASF